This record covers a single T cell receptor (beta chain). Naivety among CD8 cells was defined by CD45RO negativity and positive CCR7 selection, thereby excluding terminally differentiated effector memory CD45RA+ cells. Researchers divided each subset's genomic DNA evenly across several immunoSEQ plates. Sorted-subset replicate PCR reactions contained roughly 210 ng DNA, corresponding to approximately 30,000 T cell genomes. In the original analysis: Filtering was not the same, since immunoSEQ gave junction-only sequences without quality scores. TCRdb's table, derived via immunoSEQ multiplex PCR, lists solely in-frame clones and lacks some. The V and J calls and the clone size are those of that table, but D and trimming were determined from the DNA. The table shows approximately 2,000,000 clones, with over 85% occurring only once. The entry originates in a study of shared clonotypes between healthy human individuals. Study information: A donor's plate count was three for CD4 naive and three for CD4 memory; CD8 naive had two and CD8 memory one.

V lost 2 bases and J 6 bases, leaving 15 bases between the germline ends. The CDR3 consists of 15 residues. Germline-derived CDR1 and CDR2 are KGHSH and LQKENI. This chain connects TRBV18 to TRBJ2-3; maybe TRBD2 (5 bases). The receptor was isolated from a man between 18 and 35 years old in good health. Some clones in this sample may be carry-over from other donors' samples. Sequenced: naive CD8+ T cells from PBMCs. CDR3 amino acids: CASSPDAEAWDTQYF. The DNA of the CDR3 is TGTGCCAGCTCACCAGACGCGGAGGCTTGGGATACGCAGTATTTT.